The clone carrying this T cell receptor beta chain was observed once. These data belong to a study of blood T cell repertoires in COVID-19. Turning to the study itself: Acute-phase and convalescent COVID-19 samples originated in the United States, Italy and Spain. T cells, B-cell-depleted T cells, or PBMCs supplied cDNA or gDNA.

CDR3 length equals 13 residues. Trimming at V came to 6 bases and at J to 1 base, leaving 2 bases not matched to a gene. Germline V lookup: CDR1 MRHNA, CDR2 SNTAGT. The data were produced by immunoSEQ multiplex PCR, yet TCRdb's version contains in-frame clones alone and is incomplete. The sample has around 250,000 clones; roughly 79% are singletons. The sequence was collected from a woman of 80 years or more with acute or convalescent COVID-19. The chain links TRBV6-4 to TRBJ1-1, with TRBD1 identical over 7 bases. Sequencing was performed on peripheral blood. The CDR3 loop reads CASRRTGNTEAFF. The CDR3 region has the DNA TGTGCCAGCAGGAGGACAGGGAACACTGAAGCTTTCTTT.